The present TCR beta chain was sequenced within a study of cytomegalovirus exposure and HLA in healthy donors. Study findings and constraints: Versus the roughly 640-donor mean, an Asian-associated ancestry cluster reportedly showed fewer N-insertions in a later analysis.

A single count supports this clone. Its antigen is not known. Other DNA variants within this sample encode the same CDR3. The length of the CDR3 is 15 residues. The J segment lost 4 bases and the V segment lost 0 bases, leaving 3 bases of the junction unmatched. Germline V CDR1 and CDR2: SGDLS, YYNGEE. PCR involved 60 Vbeta and 13 Jbeta primers. Some clones are missing from TCRdb's copy, which holds only in-frame ones; the method was immunoSEQ multiplex PCR. The top ten clones hold around 1.5% of a sample with 60,000 to 85,000 clones, roughly 79% of them seen once. V is TRBV9 and J is TRBJ2-1, with 8 bases lining up with TRBD2. Sequenced: PBMCs. The receptor's source is a man aged 35-49 years in good health and CMV-seronegative. The CDR3 protein is CASSVGSGTYNEQFF. DNA for the CDR3: TGTGCCAGCAGCGTAGGTAGCGGGACATACAATGAGCAGTTCTTC.